This entry lists 23 T cell receptor beta chains sequenced from one sample in a study of blood T cells in healthy people across ages (dated by TCRdb to the mid-2010s). The protocol used for the library was 5' RACE. A second PCR of roughly 7 to 12 cycles was run with a J-beta primer mix and a sample-barcoded 5' primer. TCRdb passed the public sequencing reads through fastp at Q25 and MiXCR, retaining productive beta sequences. Merged by CDR3 protein, the rows form single entries marked with the most common genes and DNA. The sample records around 1,800,000 distinct CDR3 sequences, about 39% of which are singletons. 23% of the sample comes from the top ten. Sequences were obtained from blood. These receptors all stem from a human donor in good health.

This chain links TRBV6-5 with TRBJ1-1; TRBD1 is a possible D gene (5 bases). Germline V gene data show CDR1 as MNHEY and CDR2 as SVGAGI. The germline V and J ends were trimmed by 3 bases and 4 bases, with 18 bases remaining between them. CDR3 length equals 16 residues. CDR3 residues: CASSYLFGGDVTEAFF. The CDR3 coding sequence is TGTGCCAGCAGTTATCTTTTCGGAGGGGATGTCACTGAAGCTTTCTTT.

CDR3 DNA sequence: TGTGCCAGCAGCTTCCCGGGTGGGACAGTGTCCTACGAGCAGTACTTC. Translating gives CASSFPGGTVSYEQYF. This rearrangement joins TRBV11-2 to TRBJ2-7, with 7 bases that match TRBD1. V was clipped by 3 bases and J by 1 base; unmatched bases: 9. Looked up from germline, CDR1 is SGHAT and CDR2 is FQNNGV. This CDR3 region has 16 residues.

The chain joins TRBV5-1 to TRBJ2-3; perhaps D is TRBD1 or TRBD2 (5 bases each). This CDR3 is 14 amino acids long. The germline CDR1 and CDR2 sequences are SGHRS and YFSETQ. Trimming cost V 5 bases and J 6 bases, with 16 bases left between them. The CDR3 region is CASRVGLRDDTQYF. The CDR3 nucleotides are TGCGCCAGCAGAGTTGGGTTGAGGGACGATACGCAGTATTTT.

The V call is TRBV20-1, the J call TRBJ2-7, with 7 positions matching TRBD1. From germline, CDR1 is DFQATT and CDR2 SNEGSKA (reference sequence). There are 13 residues in the CDR3. The V and J ends lost 5 bases and 5 bases, in that order; junction bases with no gene match: 9. In nucleotides, the CDR3 is TGCAGTGCTCACAAGGGGGCTGAAAACGAGCAGTACTTC. It specifies CSAHKGAENEQYF.

The rearrangement uses TRBV29-1 and TRBJ1-2; the D is unclear. Germline CDR1 is SQVTM and CDR2 is ANQGSEA. Trimming cost V 4 bases and J 6 bases, with 12 bases left between them. This CDR3 comprises 12 residues. CDR3 loop: CSVAEGLDGYTF. Written as DNA, the CDR3 is TGCAGCGTTGCAGAGGGTTTAGATGGCTACACCTTC.

The chain uses TRBV7-2 and TRBJ1-2; D is undetermined. V lost 5 bases and J lost 8, with 12 bases in between. This CDR3 has 12 residues. Germline V gene lookup returns CDR1 SGHTA and CDR2 FQGNSA. CDR3 bases: TGTGCCAGCAGCACCCCCCGGGGAGGCTACACCTTC. It translates to CASSTPRGGYTF.

This clonotype was observed a single time. The chain combines TRBV20-1 with TRBJ1-1, with TRBD1 matching over 9 bases. The CDR3 loop spans 16 amino acids. Germline V CDR1 and CDR2: DFQATT, SNEGSKA (reference sequence). The V gene end was trimmed by 2 bases and the J gene end by 7 bases; junction bases not matched to a gene: 14. Written as DNA, the CDR3 is TGCAGTGCTAGACCACAGGGGGCGCGCGGATTAATTGAAGCTTTCTTT. Its protein product is CSARPQGARGLIEAFF.

Only a few counts were recorded for this clonotype. The DNA of the CDR3 is TGCGCCAGCAGCCAAGATAACGAAGAAGATACGCAGTATTTT. Amino acid sequence: CASSQDNEEDTQYF. The chain combines TRBV4-3 with TRBJ2-3; D unresolved. Germline values: CDR1 LGHNA, CDR2 YSLEER. The CDR3 covers 14 residues. Trimming took off 0 bases at V and 5 bases at J, with 9 bases between the two ends.

V usage is TRBV20-1 and J usage is TRBJ1-5; 9 nucleotides align to TRBD1. This CDR3 comprises 14 residues. Germline V lookup: CDR1 DFQATT, CDR2 SNEGSKA (reference sequence). V was clipped by 5 bases and J by 1 base; unmatched bases: 3. The CDR3 nucleotides read TGCAGTGCTCATACAGGGGGCAGCAATCAGCCCCAGCATTTT. Protein product: CSAHTGGSNQPQHF.

This clonotype showed up just a few times. This rearrangement joins TRBV12-3 or TRBV12-4 to TRBJ2-3; D may be TRBD1 (5 bases). The CDR3 is 14 amino acids. Trimming removed 3 bases at V and 3 bases at J, with 10 bases between. CDR3 region: CASSFQGWTDTQYF. The CDR3 DNA is TGTGCCAGCAGTTTTCAGGGATGGACAGATACGCAGTATTTT.

The rearrangement uses TRBV5-1 and TRBJ2-3; 8 nucleotides agree with TRBD2. Germline V gene sequence: CDR1 SGHRS, CDR2 YFSETQ. The CDR3 is 16 amino acids. V was clipped by 4 bases and J by 5 bases; unmatched bases: 12. The CDR3 protein is CASSVAGPHSRDTQYF. CDR3 DNA: TGCGCCAGCAGCGTAGCGGGGCCCCACTCGCGAGATACGCAGTATTTT.

In its sample, this clonotype was seen a few times. This sequence joins TRBV12-5 and TRBJ2-1, with no clear D. The CDR3 length is 14 residues. Germline CDR1 and CDR2: LGHNT and FRNRAP. V was trimmed by 6 bases and J by 4 bases, leaving 13 bases between them. CDR3 protein: CASGSQQPYNEQFF. Here the CDR3 DNA reads TGTGCTAGTGGCTCGCAGCAGCCTTACAATGAGCAGTTCTTC.

This clonotype was counted at least ten times. The V gene is TRBV12-3 or TRBV12-4, the J gene TRBJ2-5; D is ambiguous. Trimming removed 8 bases at V and 1 base at J, with 11 bases between. The CDR3 runs to 13 residues. CDR3 DNA sequence: TGTGCCAGCGGAGAGTCTTCCCAAGAGACCCAGTACTTC. Its translation is CASGESSQETQYF.

The chain combines TRBV12-3 or TRBV12-4 with TRBJ2-7; weak D call: TRBD1 (6 bases). The CDR3 runs 15 residues. V shed 2 bases and J shed 3 bases, with 14 bases lying between them. The CDR3 DNA reads TGTGCCAGCAGTTTAAGCGCCAGGGGTGACTACGAGCAGTACTTC. As protein: CASSLSARGDYEQYF.

This chain connects TRBV6-2 or TRBV6-3 to TRBJ1-1, with 9 bases matching TRBD1. This CDR3 comprises 14 residues. V shed 6 bases, J shed 7 bases, and the junction held 9 bases outside the gene matches. CDR1 MNHEY and CDR2 SVGEGT come from the germline V gene. Written as DNA, the CDR3 is TGTGCCAGCAGGAACCACGGGACAGGGAGTGAAGCTTTCTTT. Translating gives CASRNHGTGSEAFF.

V gene TRBV7-8 combines with J gene TRBJ2-3; D tentatively fits TRBD1 or TRBD2 (5 bases each). CDR1 SGHVS and CDR2 FQNEAQ come from the germline V gene. This CDR3 is 13 amino acids long. The ends were cut back, 3 bases at V and 7 bases at J, with 11 bases in the middle. CDR3 nucleotide sequence: TGTGCCAGCAGCTTGGCAGGGAGTAATACGCAGTATTTT. The encoded protein is CASSLAGSNTQYF. The full variable domain, rest sourced from reference TRBV7-8 and TRBJ2-3, is GAGVSQSPRYKVAKRGQDVALRCDPISGHVSLFWYQQALGQGPEFLTYFQNEAQLDKSGLPSDRFFAERPEGSVSTLKIQRTQQEDSAVYLCASSLAGSNTQYFGPGTRLTVL.

This clonotype was seen a handful of times. The V call is TRBV10-3, the J call TRBJ2-3; D is possibly TRBD1 (5 bases). Germline V gives CDR1 ENHRY, CDR2 SYGVKD. The germline V and J ends were trimmed by 0 bases and 2 bases, with 12 bases remaining between them. CDR3 length equals 16 residues. Here the CDR3 DNA reads TGTGCCATCAGTGAGTCCAAGGGGCCGTACACAGATACGCAGTATTTT. Encoded protein: CAISESKGPYTDTQYF.

The V call is TRBV20-1, the J call TRBJ1-1; 8 bases agree with TRBD1. Germline CDR1 is DFQATT and CDR2 is SNEGSKA (reference sequence). The CDR3 runs to 16 residues. V shed 3 bases, J shed 0 bases, and the junction held 9 bases outside the gene matches. As DNA, the CDR3 is TGCAGTGCTAGGACAGGGGAAGGGTCGTTGAACACTGAAGCTTTCTTT. It encodes CSARTGEGSLNTEAFF.

As to this clonotype: A much larger clone differs by one base, so this may be a read error. The chain recombines TRBV9 with TRBJ1-2, with a weak D call TRBD1 (5 bases). Germline V gene lookup returns CDR1 SGDLS and CDR2 YYNGEE. CDR3 length: 14 amino acids. CDR3 residues: CASSAGTSFYDYTF. Written as DNA, the CDR3 is TGTGCCAGCAGCGCAGGGACCTCGTTTTATGACTACACCTTC.

This clonotype was observed at least ten times. This chain links TRBV5-1 with TRBJ2-7; D unclear. The CDR3 contains 13 residues. The V end lost 1 base, the J end lost 4 bases, and 9 bases lay between the germline ends. Germline assignment: CDR1 SGHRS and CDR2 YFSETQ. The chain's CDR3 is CASSLTPKYEQYF. CDR3 sequence (DNA): TGCGCCAGCAGCTTGACGCCCAAATACGAGCAGTACTTC.

The rearrangement uses TRBV7-2 and TRBJ2-5; TRBD2 agrees at 7 bases. The CDR3 runs to 12 residues. V shed 8 bases, J shed 5 bases, and the junction held 5 bases outside the gene matches. Germline CDR1 is SGHTA and CDR2 is FQGNSA. CDR3 nucleotide sequence: TGTGCCAGCGGGGAGGGGTTGGAGACCCAGTACTTC. Amino acid sequence: CASGEGLETQYF.

This chain connects TRBV24-1 to TRBJ2-3; D possibly matches TRBD1 or TRBD2 (5 bases each). From germline, CDR1 is KGHDR and CDR2 SFDVKD. V was cut by 4 bases and J by 6 bases, with 16 bases left in between. This CDR3 has 15 amino acids. CDR3 loop: CATSDRLGARDTQYF. DNA of the CDR3: TGTGCCACCAGTGACCGTCTCGGGGCCCGGGATACGCAGTATTTT.

The gene calls are TRBV7-9 and TRBJ2-5, with TRBD1 identical over 10 bases. The tail of the sequence fits TRBJ2-7 better, so the J call may be wrong. Germline CDR1 and CDR2: SEHNR and FQNEAQ (reference sequence). The CDR3 is made up of 15 amino acids. Written as DNA, the CDR3 is TGTGCCAGCAGCTATAGAGACAGGGGGCTTCACGAGCAGTACTTC. It specifies CASSYRDRGLHEQYF.